The sequence of this T cell receptor beta chain was determined in a study of CD8 T cells in ankylosing spondylitis. Overall study findings and caveats: Clones linked to disease, bearing a CD8+ phenotype, were relatively rare in peripheral blood. Disease-linked clones reportedly showed significant enrichment in matched ankylosing spondylitis synovial fluid. Past studies reported some motif variants in reactive arthritis synovial fluid and blood. Several highly homologous variants made up a TCR beta motif, and this motif appeared characteristic of ankylosing spondylitis blood.

CDR3 size: 15 residues. Per germline, CDR1 LGHNA and CDR2 YNFKEQ. The V and J ends lost 2 bases and 3 bases respectively, with 10 bases between them. One entry per CDR3 protein results from TCRdb running MiXCR on the 5' RACE reads. The table records some 200,000 distinct CDR3 sequences, roughly 13% of them present only once. This clonotype turned up a few times. Its antigen remains unknown. This sequence originates from a male donor with ankylosing spondylitis or in good health (not recorded which). Sequenced input: blood, either unsorted or a sorted T cell fraction (not recorded which). V is TRBV4-2 and J is TRBJ1-4; D is ambiguous. CDR3 nucleotide sequence: TGTGCCAGCAGCCAAAACGTGGGATCTAATGAAAAACTGTTTTTT. Its translation: CASSQNVGSNEKLFF.